These T cell receptor beta chains were read from a single sample in a study of early stage breast cancer tumors. Profiled with immunoSEQ multiplex PCR; TCRdb holds only in-frame clones, not every one. The table has some 14,000 clones, roughly three quarters seen once. Source material: normal breast tissue next to the tumor. These receptors were obtained from a person aged 45-65 years with breast cancer. The CDR3 runs from the conserved cysteine through the conserved F or W. A D gene is named only where the DNA matches it firmly. Not all rows give a size; the values are once, few, many and, for expanded clones, a class.

. | . | TRBJ2-5 | TRBV7-5 | TGTGCCAGAAGCCACACACGGCAGGGGGCTGAGTGTGGAGAGACCCAGTACTTC | CARSHTRQGAECGETQYF
. | . | TRBJ2-6 | TRBV14 | TGTGCCAGCAGCCACTTGACAGCTGGGGCCAACGTCCTGACTTTC | CASSHLTAGANVLTF
TRBD1 | . | TRBJ1-6 | TRBV5-1 | TGCGCCAGCAGCCCAATAGGGACAGCGGATAATTCACCCCTCCACTTT | CASSPIGTADNSPLHF
. | . | TRBJ2-5 | TRBV19 | TGTGCCAGTAGTTTGGGTGGGCGAGAGACCCAGTACTTC | CASSLGGRETQYF
TRBD2 | once | TRBJ2-2 | TRBV7-9 | TGTGCCAGCAGCCCCGGGGGACTAGCGGGAGTTCACACCGGGGAGCTGTTTTTT | CASSPGGLAGVHTGELFF
. | once | TRBJ2-2 | TRBV11-2 | TGTGCCAGCAGCTTATACACCGAGACGGGGGAGCTGTTTTTT | CASSLYTETGELFF
. | . | TRBJ2-1 | TRBV19 | TGTGCCAGTACCCGTCGAAGCTACAATGAGCAGTTCTTC | CASTRRSYNEQFF
. | . | TRBJ2-7 | TRBV11-3 | TGTGCCAGCAGCTTATACAGGGAGTACGAGCAGTACTTC | CASSLYREYEQYF
. | . | TRBJ1-1 | TRBV5-6 | TGTGCCAGCAGCTTGGTAAGCGGGCGGCTCATGAACACTGAAGCTTTCTTT | CASSLVSGRLMNTEAFF
. | few | TRBJ1-5 | TRBV10-3 | TGTGCCATCAGCTCGGATAGCAATCAGCCCCAGCATTTT | CAISSDSNQPQHF
. | . | TRBJ2-7 | TRBV7-6 | TGTGCCAGCAGCTTAGCGGTCGGGGGGCAGGGCGAGCAGTACTTC | CASSLAVGGQGEQYF
. | . | TRBJ1-1 | TRBV4-1 | TGCGCCAGCAGCCAAGATCCACAGGTTCTGGCTGAAGCTTTCTTT | CASSQDPQVLAEAFF
TRBD1 | . | TRBJ2-7 | TRBV5-6 | TGTGCCAGCAGCTACGGACAGGGGTACGAGCAGTACTTC | CASSYGQGYEQYF
TRBD2 | . | TRBJ2-7 | TRBV5-1 | TGCGCCAGCAGCTTGATAGCGGGGGGCCCCGAGCAGTACTTC | CASSLIAGGPEQYF
TRBD1 | . | TRBJ2-5 | TRBV28 | TGTGCCAGCAGTTTGTCGTGGGGACGGACAGGCGAAGAGACCCAGTACTTC | CASSLSWGRTGEETQYF
. | . | TRBJ2-3 | TRBV28 | TGTGCCAGCAGCACCACAACTAGCCCAGTGATACAGTATTTT | CASSTTTSPVIQYF
TRBD2 | . | TRBJ2-1 | TRBV18 | TGTGCCAGCTCACCAACGGGACTAGCGGGACGCAATGAGCAGTTCTTC | CASSPTGLAGRNEQFF
. | . | TRBJ2-2 | TRBV7-6 | TGTGCCAGCAGCCCTGCGGCCCCCACCGGGGAGCTGTTTTTT | CASSPAAPTGELFF
TRBD1 | . | TRBJ2-7 | TRBV29-1 | TGCAGCGTAGAGACAGGGACCTACGAGCAGTACTTC | CSVETGTYEQYF
TRBD2 | . | TRBJ2-1 | TRBV7-3 | TGTGCCAGCAGCCCCCGGGGGACTAGCAGCCATGAGCAGTTCTTC | CASSPRGTSSHEQFF
. | . | TRBJ1-1 | TRBV19 | TGTGCCAGTCTAACTCACGAGGGCAGCCAGAACACTGAAGCTTTCTTT | CASLTHEGSQNTEAFF
. | . | TRBJ1-3 | TRBV4-1 | TGCGCCAGCAGCCAATCCGAATCGGGAAACACCATATATTTT | CASSQSESGNTIYF